Listed below are T cell receptor beta chains from one sample, sequenced in a study of shared clonotypes between healthy human individuals. Some clones are missing from TCRdb's copy, which holds only in-frame ones; the method was immunoSEQ multiplex PCR. Seen here are around 650,000 clones, roughly 96% observed once, and the top ten hold around 0.1%. Source material: naive CD8+ T cells sorted from blood. These receptor sequences come from a woman aged 25 to 45 in good health. Both conserved end residues are part of each CDR3. A D gene is named only where the DNA matches it firmly. Only some rows state a clone size, as once, few, many or a class for expanded clones.

CDR3 DNA: TGTGCCAGCAGCCGGGACAGGTCCACCTCAGATACGCAGTATTTT
CDR3 protein: CASSRDRSTSDTQYF
clone size: -
D gene: TRBD1
J gene: TRBJ2-3
V gene: TRBV6-1

CDR3 DNA: TGTGCCAGCAGCTTAGGGGTAGGAGCGGAGACCCAGTACTTC
CDR3 protein: CASSLGVGAETQYF
clone size: -
D gene: -
J gene: TRBJ2-5
V gene: TRBV13

CDR3 DNA: TGTGCCAGCAGTCTCCCCTTGAGGGGTGTCTATGGCTACACCTTC
CDR3 protein: CASSLPLRGVYGYTF
clone size: -
D gene: -
J gene: TRBJ1-2
V gene: TRBV28

CDR3 DNA: TGTGCCAGCAGCTACGTCTTGAACACCGGGGAGCTGTTTTTT
CDR3 protein: CASSYVLNTGELFF
clone size: -
D gene: -
J gene: TRBJ2-2
V gene: TRBV7-9

CDR3 DNA: TGTGCCAGCACAGGCGGGACATTAAGCAATGAGCAGTTCTTC
CDR3 protein: CASTGGTLSNEQFF
clone size: -
D gene: -
J gene: TRBJ2-1
V gene: TRBV2

CDR3 DNA: TGTGCCAGTAGTATTACAGGGGACTATGGCTACACCTTC
CDR3 protein: CASSITGDYGYTF
clone size: -
D gene: TRBD1
J gene: TRBJ1-2
V gene: TRBV19

CDR3 DNA: TGTGCCAGTAAAAGTAGAGGGATAAACGGCTACACCTTC
CDR3 protein: CASKSRGINGYTF
clone size: once
D gene: -
J gene: TRBJ1-2
V gene: TRBV19

CDR3 DNA: TGTGCCGCGGGCGGCCCAGCGGGAGCTGAGGAGCAGTTCTTC
CDR3 protein: CAAGGPAGAEEQFF
clone size: once
D gene: TRBD2
J gene: TRBJ2-1
V gene: TRBV27

CDR3 DNA: TGTGCCAGCAGCTTAGAACAGGGGGCAAACAATCAGCCCCAGCATTTT
CDR3 protein: CASSLEQGANNQPQHF
clone size: -
D gene: TRBD1
J gene: TRBJ1-5
V gene: TRBV7-8

CDR3 DNA: TGTGCCAGCAGTTACAGCGGCAGTCAGCCCCAGCATTTT
CDR3 protein: CASSYSGSQPQHF
clone size: -
D gene: -
J gene: TRBJ1-5
V gene: TRBV27

CDR3 DNA: TGTGCCAGCAGTGTCACGGGGGGGTTTAATGAGCAGTTCTTC
CDR3 protein: CASSVTGGFNEQFF
clone size: once
D gene: TRBD2
J gene: TRBJ2-1
V gene: TRBV2

CDR3 DNA: TGTGCCAGCAGCTTGGTTAGGTCTGAGCAGTTCTTC
CDR3 protein: CASSLVRSEQFF
clone size: -
D gene: -
J gene: TRBJ2-1
V gene: TRBV5-8

CDR3 DNA: TGTGCCAGCAGTCCCCCCGGGGCGGGAATCTACGAGCAGTACTTC
CDR3 protein: CASSPPGAGIYEQYF
clone size: -
D gene: -
J gene: TRBJ2-7
V gene: TRBV27

CDR3 DNA: TGTGCCAGTAGTACTTTCGATAATTCACCCCTCCACTTT
CDR3 protein: CASSTFDNSPLHF
clone size: -
D gene: -
J gene: TRBJ1-6
V gene: TRBV19

CDR3 DNA: TGTGCCAGTAGTATCCTGGCGGCGGGAGGGCCGGGCGAGCAGTACTTC
CDR3 protein: CASSILAAGGPGEQYF
clone size: -
D gene: TRBD2
J gene: TRBJ2-7
V gene: TRBV19

CDR3 DNA: TGTGCCAGCAGTCTAGACAGGGGGGTCACTGAAGCTTTCTTT
CDR3 protein: CASSLDRGVTEAFF
clone size: -
D gene: TRBD1
J gene: TRBJ1-1
V gene: TRBV27

CDR3 DNA: TGTGCCAGCAGTGATGGATATCAGCCCCAGCATTTT
CDR3 protein: CASSDGYQPQHF
clone size: -
D gene: -
J gene: TRBJ1-5
V gene: TRBV6-5

CDR3 DNA: TGTGCCAGCAGTTTACACAGGGGGCGGGTTGGCTACACCTTC
CDR3 protein: CASSLHRGRVGYTF
clone size: -
D gene: TRBD1
J gene: TRBJ1-2
V gene: TRBV28

CDR3 DNA: TGTGCCAGCAGCTTGGAGGGCGTCTGGACCTCCTACGAGCAGTACTTC
CDR3 protein: CASSLEGVWTSYEQYF
clone size: -
D gene: -
J gene: TRBJ2-7
V gene: TRBV5-4

CDR3 DNA: TGCGCCAGCAGTCAAAGCCCGGGCGCGACGGAGACCCAGTACTTC
CDR3 protein: CASSQSPGATETQYF
clone size: once
D gene: -
J gene: TRBJ2-5
V gene: TRBV23-1

CDR3 DNA: TGTGCCAGTAGTATAGATCTGGAAGACAGGGAGCAGTTCTTC
CDR3 protein: CASSIDLEDREQFF
clone size: -
D gene: -
J gene: TRBJ2-1
V gene: TRBV19

CDR3 DNA: TGTGCCAGCAGTCCTGTAGCGTACAATGAGCAGTTCTTC
CDR3 protein: CASSPVAYNEQFF
clone size: -
D gene: -
J gene: TRBJ2-1
V gene: TRBV2

CDR3 DNA: TGTGCCAGCAGTGAATTGGGGGTAAGGGTCGAGCAGTACTTC
CDR3 protein: CASSELGVRVEQYF
clone size: -
D gene: -
J gene: TRBJ2-7
V gene: TRBV6-1

CDR3 DNA: TGTGCCAGCAGCTCCTCTTCTGGGGCCAACGTCCTGACTTTC
CDR3 protein: CASSSSSGANVLTF
clone size: -
D gene: -
J gene: TRBJ2-6
V gene: TRBV7-9